Listed below are T cell receptor beta chains from one sample, sequenced in a study of blood T cell repertoires in COVID-19. Repertoires were generated with immunoSEQ multiplex PCR, while TCRdb's copy carries only in-frame clones and drops some. The sample consists of some 240,000 clones, approximately 83% of them appearing once. What was sequenced was PBMCs or T cells enriched from blood (not recorded which). Source of these receptors: a woman in her thirties or forties with acute COVID-19. CDR3s leave out the opening cysteine and the closing phenylalanine or tryptophan. D genes are given only for firm matches. Expanded clones get a size class; other rows say once, few or many, or leave the size out.

j_call | clone_size | cdr3_length | d_call | v_call | cdr3_aa
TRBJ1-2 | few | 13 | TRBD1 | TRBV7-3 | ASSSGTGGIDGYT
TRBJ2-3 | NA | 14 | NA | TRBV24-1 | ATSGSGQNLVDTQY
TRBJ1-2 | NA | 10 | TRBD1 | TRBV19 | ATTGRNYGYT
TRBJ2-2 | NA | 9 | NA | TRBV28 | ASKSGGELF
TRBJ2-3 | NA | 12 | NA | TRBV7-2 | ASSESHRTDTQY
TRBJ2-1 | NA | 15 | NA | TRBV27 | ASSLEVDDNSYNEQF
TRBJ2-2 | NA | 12 | TRBD2 | TRBV2 | ASRRAGRKGELF
TRBJ1-6 | NA | 13 | NA | TRBV5-1 | ASSLVAADNSPLH
TRBJ1-2 | NA | 12 | TRBD1 | TRBV2 | ASYPGQGNYGYT
TRBJ1-1 | NA | 9 | NA | TRBV10-3 | AISTATEAF
TRBJ1-2 | NA | 11 | NA | TRBV12-3/TRBV12-4 | ASTGTDNYGYT
TRBJ2-1 | NA | 13 | NA | TRBV13 | ASRPRLSTGNEQF
TRBJ2-3 | few | 14 | NA | TRBV19 | ASSINAGGTTDTQY
TRBJ2-1 | NA | 14 | TRBD2 | TRBV7-8 | ASSLGRLAGRNEQF
TRBJ2-3 | NA | 16 | TRBD2 | TRBV9 | ASSSPAASGSKADTQY
TRBJ2-1 | NA | 11 | NA | TRBV12-3/TRBV12-4 | ASSLSSYNEQF
TRBJ1-1 | NA | 13 | NA | TRBV2 | ASSDILGMNTEAF
TRBJ2-2 | NA | 17 | TRBD2 | TRBV2 | ASSELPVGLAGSTGELF
TRBJ1-5 | NA | 12 | TRBD1 | TRBV20-1 | SASGGQGGQPQH
TRBJ1-1 | NA | 14 | NA | TRBV15 | ATNQDSPHGNTEAF
TRBJ2-4 | NA | 12 | TRBD1 | TRBV6-6 | ASGQGAGEDIQY
TRBJ2-7 | NA | 13 | TRBD2 | TRBV11-3 | ASSSEAGPPYEQY
TRBJ2-5 | NA | 11 | NA | TRBV10-3 | AISPEARRAQY
TRBJ2-5 | few | 15 | TRBD2 | TRBV4-1 | ASSPGLAGGPGETQY